The 16 T cell receptor beta chains reported below all come from one sample, sequenced in a study of tumor-infiltrating lymphocytes in primary liver carcinoma. Production of TCR beta cDNA used 500 ng total RNA together with a constant-region primer. Libraries for TCR beta were built through three nested multiplex PCR rounds, which together made up a slightly modified ARM-PCR procedure. Running around 9 cycles apiece, the first two PCR rounds relied on TRBV1-TRBV30 forward primers together with a C-beta reverse primer. TCRdb reprocessed the multiplex PCR reads with MiXCR, giving one entry per CDR3 protein. The sample contains some 43,000 distinct CDR3 sequences, roughly 70% of which appear only once. Co-extraction of both nucleic acids (RNA and DNA) used roughly 19-33 mg of unsorted bulk tissue. Sequencing was carried out using liver tumor tissue from sampling region 5. Subset meaning: tumor region T5, tumor centre. These receptors came from a man aged 35-49 years with primary liver carcinoma and hepatitis B virus infection.

As to this clonotype: The conserved phenylalanine or tryptophan normally closing the CDR3 is absent here, so this likely arose from a read error. The chain is built from TRBV6-1 and TRBJ2-1; 7 bases agree with TRBD2. The CDR3 spans 17 residues. From germline, CDR1 is MNHNS and CDR2 SASEGT. CDR3: CASSGGSWAGEVNEQFL. DNA of the CDR3: TGTGCCAGCAGTGGGGGGTCGTGGGCGGGAGAGGTGAATGAACAGTTCTTG.

This clonotype is a singleton in its sample. A much larger clone lies one base from this, so it may be a read error. The chain carries TRBV28 and TRBJ2-7, with TRBD1 matching 9 bases. Germline loops: CDR1 MDHEN, CDR2 SYDVKM. V shed 1 base, J shed 5 bases, and the junction held 12 bases outside the gene matches. The CDR3 spans 17 residues. The CDR3 DNA reads TGTGCCAGCAGTTTATACTCACCCGGGACAGGGCGCCACGAGCAGTACTTC. Protein sequence: CASSLYSPGTGRHEQYF.

This clonotype was counted between two and nine times. One end of the junction varies from germline; a read error may be responsible. The chain combines TRBV11-2 with TRBJ2-7; 7 nucleotides align to TRBD1. The CDR3 totals 13 residues. CDR1 and CDR2 from the germline V gene are SGHAT and FQNNGV. As DNA, the CDR3 is TGTGCCAGCAGCCCTGCCCAGGGGGACGAGCAATACTTC. This sequence encodes CASSPAQGDEQYF.

As concerns this clonotype: Mismatch with germline at one junction end may stem from a read error. The rearrangement links TRBV4-2 to TRBJ2-7; TRBD2 matches 10 bases. CDR1 LGHNA and CDR2 YNFKEQ come from the germline V gene. CDR3 length: 18 amino acids. This CDR3 is CVSIQEVASGRVPYEQYF. CDR3 in DNA: TGTGTCAGCATCCAAGAGGTCGCGAGCGGGAGGGTACCCTACGAGCAGTACTTC.

Worth noting for this clonotype: The CDR3 end shows no conserved phenylalanine or tryptophan, and so a read error is likely. The DNA is left out, because the CDR3 cannot be placed on it with certainty; the CDR3 is given as TCRdb lists it. The chain has TRBV4-1 and TRBJ2-7; the table gives TRBD1 as D, unverified against the DNA. The CDR3 is 14 amino acids in total, end residues counted. Germline lookup yields CDR1 MGHRA and CDR2 YSYEKL. The CDR3: CASSQDGDGDEQCL.

This clonotype was recorded once. The junction does not match germline at one end; this may be a read error. This rearrangement joins TRBV7-9 to TRBJ2-5, with 8 bases lining up with TRBD1. Germline V CDR1 and CDR2: SEHNR, FQNEAQ (reference sequence). The CDR3 is 12 amino acids. CDR3 in amino acids: CASSTGGETQYF. The CDR3 region has the DNA TGTGCTAGCAGCACAGGGGGAGAGACCCAGTACTTC.

The chain couples TRBV29-1 to TRBJ2-7; 10 positions match TRBD1. CDR1 is SQVTM and CDR2 is ANQGSEA in the germline V gene. The trim removed 6 bases at V and 4 bases at J, leaving 9 bases unmatched. CDR3 length: 14 amino acids. The CDR3 reads CSVARQGAAYEQYF. As DNA, the CDR3 is TGCAGCGTAGCCAGACAGGGGGCAGCATACGAGCAGTACTTC.

The V gene is TRBV11-2, the J gene TRBJ2-3; D not resolved. The V gene's germline CDR1 is SGHAT and CDR2 FQNNGV. There are 14 residues in the CDR3. Trimming removed 8 bases from V and 6 bases from J, with 18 bases in between. The CDR3 nucleotides are TGTGCCAGCGGCTCAGAAGGCAGCAGGGATACGCAGTATTTT. Translated, it gives CASGSEGSRDTQYF.

The gene calls are TRBV12-3 or TRBV12-4 and TRBJ1-1; D might be TRBD1 (5 bases). The length of the CDR3 is 13 residues. Deletions cut 6 bases from V and 13 bases from J, with 21 bases between. The CDR3 bases are TGTGCCAGCAGCCCCGATCCGGGACGACGGGTTTTCTTT. Protein: CASSPDPGRRVFF.

V gene TRBV4-2 combines with J gene TRBJ2-1; TRBD2 aligns across 7 bases. CDR3 length: 18 amino acids. The J segment lost 1 base and the V segment lost 5 bases, leaving 14 bases of the junction unmatched. Germline V gives CDR1 LGHNA, CDR2 YNFKEQ. In DNA, the CDR3 is TGTGCCAGCAGCTTGTGTCTGGCGGGAGACGGTTCCTACAATGAGCAGTTCTTC. Amino acids: CASSLCLAGDGSYNEQFF.

Turning to this clonotype: No DNA is shown, since the ends of the CDR3 on it are uncertain; the CDR3 is the one TCRdb lists. The chain links TRBV6-1 to TRBJ2-5; the DNA was not used to check the table's D call, TRBD1. Germline CDR1 MNHNS, CDR2 SASEGT. The CDR3 is 16 amino acids in total, end residues counted. This chain's CDR3 is CTSSPGFGQGSGTHYF.

This chain uses TRBV5-4 with TRBJ2-1, with D hard to call. The length of the CDR3 is 11 residues. CDR1 and CDR2 (germline): SGHNT, YYREEE (reference sequence). With 3 bases removed from V and 6 bases from J, the gap between germline ends came to 4 bases. Here the CDR3 reads CASSSSNEQFF. CDR3 DNA sequence: TGTGCCAGCAGCTCGTCCAATGAGCAGTTCTTC.

Worth noting for this clonotype: This sequence may be a read error, since a much larger clone differs from it by one base. This chain connects TRBV28 to TRBJ2-7; tentatively, D is TRBD1 (6 bases). Between the trimmed V and J ends, which lost 6 bases and 4 bases, there was a span of 13 bases. CDR1 is MDHEN and CDR2 is SYDVKM in the germline V gene. The CDR3 sequence is 13 residues long. The CDR3 DNA is TGTGCCAGCAGAGGGTACAGGGTATACGAGCAGTACTTC. This codes for CASRGYRVYEQYF.

About this clonotype: A junction boundary mismatches the germline segment, possibly from a read error. V usage is TRBV10-3 and J usage is TRBJ1-2, with 7 bases identical to TRBD1. Germline loops: CDR1 ENHRY, CDR2 SYGVKD. This CDR3 has 14 amino acids. CDR3 residues: CAISAVRDSHGYTF. CDR3 nucleotide sequence: TGTGCCATCAGTGCAGTCCGGGACAGTCATGGCTACACCTTT.

Ten or more counts support this clonotype. This chain uses TRBV6-6 with TRBJ2-3; 7 bases fit TRBD1. The CDR3 loop spans 15 amino acids. From germline, CDR1 is MNHNY and CDR2 SVGAGI (reference sequence). V was clipped by 4 bases and J by 2 bases; unmatched bases: 6. In DNA form, the CDR3 reads TGTGCCAGCAGTTTCATGGGGACAGTCACAGATACGCAGTATTTT. Its protein product is CASSFMGTVTDTQYF.

For this clonotype: A read error is possible here, since a much larger clone lies one base away. This chain joins TRBV7-3 and TRBJ2-1; 7 nucleotides line up with TRBD2. There are 13 residues in the CDR3. The germline CDR1 and CDR2 sequences are SGHTA and FQGTGA. Unmatched junction bases numbered 6, after V lost 8 bases and J lost 5 bases. The DNA of the CDR3 is TGTGCCAGCGCGGCTAGCGGCCACAATGAGCAGTTCTTC. It specifies CASAASGHNEQFF.